Listed below are T cell receptor beta chains from one sample, sequenced in a study of OX40 agonist ivuxolimab in advanced cancers. Profiling relied on immunoSEQ multiplex PCR, and the TCRdb table lists in-frame clones only, not all of them. Of some 80,000 clones in the sample, 70% to 90% were seen once. Specimen: CD4+ or CD8+ T cells sorted from blood, collected in a trial of the OX40 agonist ivuxolimab. These receptors originate from an adult with an advanced solid tumor such as melanoma, head and neck, liver or kidney cancer. Each CDR3 is given with its conserved first and last residue. A D gene is named only where the DNA matches it firmly. Only some rows state a clone size, as once, few, many or a class for expanded clones.

j_call clone_size v_call cdr3_length d_call cdr3_nt cdr3_aa
TRBJ2-1 NA TRBV19 15 NA TGTGCCAGTAGTATTCTCGGGGCAGAGGGCAATGAGCAGTTCTTC CASSILGAEGNEQFF
TRBJ1-6 NA TRBV6-6 16 TRBD1 TGTGCCAGCAGTCGCACAACAGGGGAGTTTTTTTCACCCCTCCACTTT CASSRTTGEFFSPLHF
TRBJ1-3 NA TRBV7-2 15 NA TGTGCCAGCAGCTCCCAAGCAATTACTGGAAACACCATATATTTT CASSSQAITGNTIYF
TRBJ1-5 NA TRBV4-3 17 NA TGCGCCAGCAGCCAAGATTGGGGGCGAATGAGCAATCAGCCCCAGCATTTT CASSQDWGRMSNQPQHF
TRBJ2-7 NA TRBV6-6 16 NA TGTGCCAGCAGTTACTCGTACAGCCCCCGACCCAACGAGCAGTACTTC CASSYSYSPRPNEQYF
TRBJ1-5 NA TRBV19 14 TRBD1 TGTGCCAGTAGTCAGGGGGCTCACGGTCAGCCCCAGCATTTT CASSQGAHGQPQHF
TRBJ2-2 NA TRBV2 18 NA TGTGCCAGCAGTTCTGGCTTAGGGAGGGGGCGTAGCACCGGGGAGCTGTTTTTT CASSSGLGRGRSTGELFF
TRBJ2-3 NA TRBV7-8 13 TRBD2 TGTGCCAGCAGCTTAGCGCGGGGGGGCGAGCAGTATTTT CASSLARGGEQYF
TRBJ1-4 once TRBV6-1 12 NA TGTGCCAGCAGTGTTATAAATGAAAAACTGTTTTTT CASSVINEKLFF
TRBJ2-2 NA TRBV2 15 TRBD1 TGTGCCAGCAGTCAAAACAGGGGGCGGGGCGGGGAGCTGTTTTTT CASSQNRGRGGELFF
TRBJ1-3 NA TRBV27 15 NA TGTGCCAGCCCTAGGAAACCCTGGGGAAGAAACACCATATATTTT CASPRKPWGRNTIYF
TRBJ2-1 NA TRBV19 15 TRBD1 TGTGCCAGTAGTATAAGGGGGACAGGGGGAGGTGAGCAGTTCTTC CASSIRGTGGGEQFF
TRBJ1-2 NA TRBV19 12 NA TGTGCCAGTAGTACAGGGGAGTATGGCTACACCTTC CASSTGEYGYTF
TRBJ1-4 NA TRBV5-1 14 TRBD1 TGCGCCAGCAGCCAACAGGGGGCACGGGAAAAACTGTTTTTT CASSQQGAREKLFF
TRBJ2-5 NA TRBV18 17 TRBD2 TGTGCCAGCTCACCCAAAGCGGGAGGGCCGTTGGGGGAGACCCAGTACTTC CASSPKAGGPLGETQYF
TRBJ2-2 once TRBV6-5 14 NA TGTGCCACCACCAGGGGGGGGGACACCGGGGAGCTGTTTTTT CATTRGGDTGELFF
TRBJ1-4 NA TRBV12-5 18 NA TGTGCTAGTGGTTTCGCTAGGGGACTCAACTTTGGTAATGAAAAACTGTTTTTT CASGFARGLNFGNEKLFF